This T cell receptor beta chain was sequenced during a study of T cells after posttransplantation cyclophosphamide. Busulfan-fludarabine conditioning, marrow transplant, and cyclophosphamide on days +3 and +4 were administered. This table comes from immunoSEQ multiplex PCR, and its TCRdb copy is limited to in-frame clones, with some not included. The data show 7,000 to 9,500 clones, none appearing only once, with approximately 3.6% held by the ten largest. This clone was detected ten times or more. Antigen unknown. The V gene's germline CDR1 is MNHNS and CDR2 SASEGT. The CDR3 has 14 residues. Trimming took 6 bases from V and 4 from J; bases not matched to a gene: 8. Study observations and caveats: TRB overlap between skin or GI tissue T cells and blood was limited. Later blood repertoires were often dominated by clones from the donor CD8+ memory compartment. After PTCy, TRB diversity resembled that of CNI/methotrexate controls.

Material: PBMCs, obtained roughly 340 days after allogeneic stem cell transplant with posttransplant cyclophosphamide. The sequence came from a male patient aged 50 to 59 who received an allogeneic stem cell transplant from a related donor and was CMV-positive. Some T cells may possibly be graft donor cells. The rearrangement uses TRBV6-1 and TRBJ1-2; 7 nucleotides line up with TRBD1. The chain's CDR3 is CASSEKTGLYGYTF. The CDR3 region has the DNA TGTGCCAGCAGCGAAAAGACAGGGCTCTATGGCTACACCTTC.